This paragraph reports one T cell receptor beta chain. Genomic DNA templated the TCR beta VDJ and CDR3 profiling. TCRdb re-derived calls from the reads in MiXCR, one entry per CDR3 protein. The top ten hold approximately 8% of the sample, which has 300,000 or so distinct CDR3 sequences, approximately 56% seen once. These data originate in a study of CD8+CD57+ T cells in acquired aplastic anemia. The V and J ends lost 3 bases and 7 bases respectively, with 13 bases between them. Germline V lookup: CDR1 GTSNPN, CDR2 SVGIG (reference sequence). This CDR3 has 13 residues. This chain connects TRBV30 to TRBJ2-1; D might be TRBD2 (5 bases). Material: sorted CD4+, CD8+, or CD8+CD57+ T cells (not recorded which) from PBMCs. This sequence originates from a human donor with severe aplastic anemia or a healthy control (not recorded which). CDR3 coding DNA: TGTGCCTGGAGCGACGGTCCGGGGAATGAGCAGTTCTTC. This codes for CAWSDGPGNEQFF.